This T cell receptor (beta chain) was captured by sequencing in a study of control samples from healthy donors and cancer patients. The CDR3 has 13 residues. The V end lost 7 bases, the J end lost 0 bases, and 11 bases lay between the germline ends. The germline V gene encodes CDR1 SGHRS and CDR2 YFSETQ. TCRdb's table, derived via immunoSEQ multiplex PCR, lists solely in-frame clones and lacks some. Of about 170,000 clones in the sample, 85% to 90% were seen once. The rearrangement uses TRBV5-1 and TRBJ2-7; a possible D gene is TRBD2 (6 bases). The clonotype comes from a man in his thirties or forties in good health. The sequencing input was blood. The CDR3 spells CASSAGSSYEQYF. CDR3 nucleotides: TGCGCCAGCTCCGCGGGGTCCTCCTACGAGCAGTACTTC.